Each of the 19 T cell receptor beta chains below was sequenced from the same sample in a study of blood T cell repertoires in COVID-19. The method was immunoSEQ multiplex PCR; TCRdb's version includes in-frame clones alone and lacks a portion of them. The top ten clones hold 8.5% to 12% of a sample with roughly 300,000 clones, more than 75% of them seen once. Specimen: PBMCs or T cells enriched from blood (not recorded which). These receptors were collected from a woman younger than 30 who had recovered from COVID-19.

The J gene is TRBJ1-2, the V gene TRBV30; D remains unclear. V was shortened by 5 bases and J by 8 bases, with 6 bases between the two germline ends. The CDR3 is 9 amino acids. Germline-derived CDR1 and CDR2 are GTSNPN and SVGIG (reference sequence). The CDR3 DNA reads TGTGCCTGGCGTTCGGGCTACACCTTC. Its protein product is CAWRSGYTF.

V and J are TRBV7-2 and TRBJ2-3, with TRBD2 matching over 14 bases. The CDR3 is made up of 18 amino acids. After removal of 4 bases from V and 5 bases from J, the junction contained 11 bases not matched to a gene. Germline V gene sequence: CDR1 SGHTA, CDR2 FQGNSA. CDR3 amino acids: CASSSIFRLAGGVDTQYF. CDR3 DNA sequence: TGTGCCAGCAGCTCCATCTTTAGACTAGCGGGGGGGGTAGATACGCAGTATTTT.

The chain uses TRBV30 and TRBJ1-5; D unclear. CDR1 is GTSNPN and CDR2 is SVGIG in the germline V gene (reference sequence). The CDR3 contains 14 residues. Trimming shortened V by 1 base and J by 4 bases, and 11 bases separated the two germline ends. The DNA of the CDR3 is TGTGCCTGGAGTGAGGTGGGAGCAAATCAGCCCCAGCATTTT. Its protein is CAWSEVGANQPQHF.

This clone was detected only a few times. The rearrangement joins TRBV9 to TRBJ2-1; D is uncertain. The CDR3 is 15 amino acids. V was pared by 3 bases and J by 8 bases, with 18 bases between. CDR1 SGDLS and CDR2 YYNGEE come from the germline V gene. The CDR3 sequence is CASSAGSRRVDEQFF. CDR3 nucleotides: TGTGCCAGCAGCGCCGGGTCTCGTCGGGTCGATGAGCAGTTCTTC.

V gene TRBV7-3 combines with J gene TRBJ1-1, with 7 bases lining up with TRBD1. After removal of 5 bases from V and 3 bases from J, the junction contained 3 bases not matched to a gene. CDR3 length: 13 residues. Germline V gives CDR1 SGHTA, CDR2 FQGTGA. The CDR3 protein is CASSNDRDTEAFF. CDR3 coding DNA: TGTGCCAGCAGCAATGACAGGGACACTGAAGCTTTCTTT.

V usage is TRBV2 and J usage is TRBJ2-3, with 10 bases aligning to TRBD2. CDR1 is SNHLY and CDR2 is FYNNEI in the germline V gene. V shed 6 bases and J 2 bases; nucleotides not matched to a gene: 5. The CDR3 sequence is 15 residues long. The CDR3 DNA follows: TGTGCCAGCAGGCCAACTAGCGGGGTCACAGATACGCAGTATTTT. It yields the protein CASRPTSGVTDTQYF.

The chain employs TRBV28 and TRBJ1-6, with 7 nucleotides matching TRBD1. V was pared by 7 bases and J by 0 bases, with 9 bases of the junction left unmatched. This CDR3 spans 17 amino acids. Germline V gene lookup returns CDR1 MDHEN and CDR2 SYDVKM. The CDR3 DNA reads TGTGCCAGCACCCAGGACAGGATGAGCTCCTATAATTCACCCCTCCACTTT. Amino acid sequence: CASTQDRMSSYNSPLHF.

CDR3 loop: CASRPAGTGDGYTF. The CDR3 DNA sequence: TGTGCCAGCAGACCCGCCGGGACAGGGGATGGCTACACCTTC. V usage is TRBV7-9 and J usage is TRBJ1-2; 10 bases map to TRBD1. Germline CDR1 is SEHNR and CDR2 is FQNEAQ (reference sequence). V lost 6 bases to trimming and J lost 6 bases; unmatched junction nucleotides: 7. This CDR3 region has 14 residues.

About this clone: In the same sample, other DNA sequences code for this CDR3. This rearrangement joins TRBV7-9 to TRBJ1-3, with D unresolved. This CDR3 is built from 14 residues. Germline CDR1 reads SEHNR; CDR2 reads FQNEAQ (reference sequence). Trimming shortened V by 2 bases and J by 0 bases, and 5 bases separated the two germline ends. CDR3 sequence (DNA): TGTGCCAGCAGCTTACTCAGCTCTGGAAACACCATATATTTT. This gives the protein CASSLLSSGNTIYF.

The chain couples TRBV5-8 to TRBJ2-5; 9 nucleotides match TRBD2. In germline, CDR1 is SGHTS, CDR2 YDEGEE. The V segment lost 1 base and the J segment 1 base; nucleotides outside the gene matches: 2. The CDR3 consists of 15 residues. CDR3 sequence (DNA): TGTGCCAGCAGCTTGAGACTAGCGGTCCAAGAGACCCAGTACTTC. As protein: CASSLRLAVQETQYF.

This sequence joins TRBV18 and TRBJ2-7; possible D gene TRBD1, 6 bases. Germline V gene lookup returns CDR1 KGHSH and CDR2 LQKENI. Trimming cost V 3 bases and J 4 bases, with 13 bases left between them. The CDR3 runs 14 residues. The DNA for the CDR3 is TGTGCCAGCTCACCCCGGACAGAAGTATACGAGCAGTACTTC. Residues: CASSPRTEVYEQYF.

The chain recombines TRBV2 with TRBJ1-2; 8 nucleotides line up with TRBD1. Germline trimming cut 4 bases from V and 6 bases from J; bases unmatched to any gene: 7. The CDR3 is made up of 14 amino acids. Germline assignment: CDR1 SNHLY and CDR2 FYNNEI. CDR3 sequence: CASSGQGRFDGYTF. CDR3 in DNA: TGTGCCAGCAGTGGACAGGGGCGCTTCGATGGCTACACCTTC. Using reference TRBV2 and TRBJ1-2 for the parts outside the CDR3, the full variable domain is EPEVTQTPSHQVTQMGQEVILRCVPISNHLYFYWYRQILGQKVEFLVSFYNNEISEKSEIFDDQFSVERPDGSNFTLKIRSTKLEDSAMYFCASSGQGRFDGYTFGSGTRLTVV.

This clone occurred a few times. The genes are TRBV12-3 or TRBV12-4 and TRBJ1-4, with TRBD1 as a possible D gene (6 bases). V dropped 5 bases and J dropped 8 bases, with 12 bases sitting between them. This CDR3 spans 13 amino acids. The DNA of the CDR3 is TGTGCCAGCAGTCTACAAACAGGGGAAAAACTGTTTTTT. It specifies CASSLQTGEKLFF.

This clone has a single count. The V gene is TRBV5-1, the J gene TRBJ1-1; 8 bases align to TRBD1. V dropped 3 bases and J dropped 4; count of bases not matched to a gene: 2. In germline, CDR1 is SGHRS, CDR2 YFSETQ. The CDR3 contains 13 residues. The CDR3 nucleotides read TGCGCCAGCAGCTGGACAGGGTCCACTGAAGCTTTCTTT. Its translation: CASSWTGSTEAFF. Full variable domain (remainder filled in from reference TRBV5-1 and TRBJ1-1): KAGVTQTPRYLIKTRGQQVTLSCSPISGHRSVSWYQQTPGQGLQFLFEYFSETQRNKGNFPGRFSGRQFSNSRSEMNVSTLELGDSALYLCASSWTGSTEAFFGQGTRLTVV.

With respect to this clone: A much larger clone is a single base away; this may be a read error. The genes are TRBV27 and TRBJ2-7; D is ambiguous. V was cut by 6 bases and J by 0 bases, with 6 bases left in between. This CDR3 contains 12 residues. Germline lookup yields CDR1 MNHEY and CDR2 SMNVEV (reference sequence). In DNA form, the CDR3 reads TGTGCCAGCAGCCACAGCTCCTACGAGCAGTACTTC. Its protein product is CASSHSSYEQYF.

CDR3 amino acids: CASSREGQGRGYTF. The CDR3 nucleotides are TGTGCCAGCAGCCGAGAGGGACAGGGCCGGGGCTACACCTTC. The chain employs TRBV6-4 and TRBJ1-2, with 9 bases identical to TRBD1. There are 14 residues in the CDR3. J lost 8 bases, V lost 6 bases, and 10 bases had no gene match. Germline CDR1 and CDR2: MRHNA and SNTAGT.

CDR3 sequence (DNA): TGTGCCAGCATTTCAGGGGGGACCTATAATTCACCCCTCCACTTT. Translated: CASISGGTYNSPLHF. This chain links TRBV2 with TRBJ1-6; the match to TRBD1 covers 7 bases. CDR1 and CDR2 from the germline V gene are SNHLY and FYNNEI. The junction had 5 bases not matched to a gene; V was cut back by 7 bases and J by 2 bases. The CDR3 loop spans 15 amino acids.

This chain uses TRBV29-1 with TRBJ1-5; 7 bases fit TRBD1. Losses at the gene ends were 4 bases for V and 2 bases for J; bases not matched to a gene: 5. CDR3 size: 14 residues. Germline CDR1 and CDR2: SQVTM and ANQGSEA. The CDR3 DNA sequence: TGCAGCGTTGCCAGGGGGGATGGCAATCAGCCCCAGCATTTT. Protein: CSVARGDGNQPQHF.

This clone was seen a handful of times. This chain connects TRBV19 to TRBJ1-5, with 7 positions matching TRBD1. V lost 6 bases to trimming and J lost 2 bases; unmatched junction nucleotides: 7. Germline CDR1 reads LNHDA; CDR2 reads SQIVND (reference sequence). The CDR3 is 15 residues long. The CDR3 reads CASRILTGGNQPQHF. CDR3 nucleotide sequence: TGTGCCAGTAGGATTCTAACAGGGGGCAATCAGCCCCAGCATTTT.